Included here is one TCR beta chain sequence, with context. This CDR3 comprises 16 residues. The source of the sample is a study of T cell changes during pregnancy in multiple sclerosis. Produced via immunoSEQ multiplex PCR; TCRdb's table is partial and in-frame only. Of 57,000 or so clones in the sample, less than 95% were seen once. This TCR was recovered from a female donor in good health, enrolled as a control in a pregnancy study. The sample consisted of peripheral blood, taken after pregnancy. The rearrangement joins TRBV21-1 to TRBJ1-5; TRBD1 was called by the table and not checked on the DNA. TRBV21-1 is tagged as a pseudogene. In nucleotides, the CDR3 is TGTGCCAGCAGCAAAGGAGGGGATAACAGGGCTCAGCCCCAGCATTTT. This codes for CASSKGGDNRAQPQHF.